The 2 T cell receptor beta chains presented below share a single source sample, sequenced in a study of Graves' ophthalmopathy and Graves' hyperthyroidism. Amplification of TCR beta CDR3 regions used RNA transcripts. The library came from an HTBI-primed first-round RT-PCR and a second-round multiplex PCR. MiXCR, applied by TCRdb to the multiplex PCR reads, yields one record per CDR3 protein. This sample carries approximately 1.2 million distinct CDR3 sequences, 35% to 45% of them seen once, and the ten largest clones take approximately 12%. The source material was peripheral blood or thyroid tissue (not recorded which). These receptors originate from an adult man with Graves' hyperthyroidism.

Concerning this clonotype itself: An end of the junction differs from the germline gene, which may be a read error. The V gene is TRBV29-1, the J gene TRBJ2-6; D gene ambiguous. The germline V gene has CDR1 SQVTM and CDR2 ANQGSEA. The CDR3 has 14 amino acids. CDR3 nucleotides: TGTGCCTGGAGTTCAACCTCTGGGGCCAACGTCCTGACTTTC. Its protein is CAWSSTSGANVLTF.

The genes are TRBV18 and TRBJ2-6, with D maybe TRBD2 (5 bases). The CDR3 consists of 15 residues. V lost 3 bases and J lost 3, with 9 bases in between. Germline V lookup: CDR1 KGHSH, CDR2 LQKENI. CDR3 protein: CASSPEVVGANVLTF. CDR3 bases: TGTGCCAGCTCACCGGAGGTGGTTGGGGCCAACGTCCTGACTTTC.